A single sample is the source of the 23 T cell receptor beta chains below, sequenced in a study of T cell changes during pregnancy in multiple sclerosis. Sequenced by immunoSEQ multiplex PCR; TCRdb stores in-frame clones only, minus some. The table has 30,000 to 45,000 clones, approximately 92% seen once; the top ten hold about 1.2%. The specimen was peripheral blood, collected before pregnancy. These receptors were obtained from a female donor with multiple sclerosis, enrolled in a pregnancy study.

This clone was seen a handful of times. The CDR3 loop reads CASSLGGNTGELFF. The DNA for the CDR3 is TGTGCCAGCAGCTTAGGAGGAAACACCGGGGAGCTGTTTTTT. The genes are TRBV7-2 and TRBJ2-2; D is ambiguous. The V end was cut by 1 base, the J end by 2 bases, with 5 bases between. The CDR3 is 14 amino acids. Germline values: CDR1 SGHTA, CDR2 FQGNSA. Variable domain in full (rest from reference TRBV7-2 and TRBJ2-2): GAGVSQSPSNKVTEKGKDVELRCDPISGHTALYWYRQSLGQGLEFLIYFQGNSAPDKSGLPSDRFSAERTGGSVSTLTIQRTQQEDSAVYLCASSLGGNTGELFFGEGSRLTVL.

This chain joins TRBV28 and TRBJ2-7, with 14 bases identical to TRBD2. The ends lost 5 bases at V and 0 bases at J; junction bases unmatched: 6. Germline lookup yields CDR1 MDHEN and CDR2 SYDVKM. This CDR3 has 17 residues. CDR3 sequence reads: CASSEGGTSGSSYEQYF. The CDR3 region has the DNA TGTGCCAGCAGTGAAGGGGGGACTAGCGGGAGCTCCTACGAGCAGTACTTC.

The rearrangement joins TRBV9 to TRBJ2-2, with 7 bases that match TRBD1. The CDR3 length is 15 residues. Germline CDR1 is SGDLS and CDR2 is YYNGEE. V was clipped by 6 bases and J by 1 base; unmatched bases: 6. CDR3 DNA: TGTGCCAGCACCCCGACAGGGCGGAACACCGGGGAGCTGTTTTTT. It yields the protein CASTPTGRNTGELFF. Full variable domain (outside the CDR3, taken from reference TRBV9 and TRBJ2-2): DSGVTQTPKHLITATGQRVTLRCSPRSGDLSVYWYQQSLDQGLQFLIQYYNGEERAKGNILERFSAQQFPDLHSELNLSSLELGDSALYFCASTPTGRNTGELFFGEGSRLTVL.

The V and J genes are TRBV7-2 and TRBJ1-4, with D possibly TRBD1 on 5 matching bases. The CDR3 sequence is 17 residues long. The V gene's germline CDR1 is SGHTA and CDR2 FQGNSA. V gave up 0 bases and J gave up 7 bases, with 18 bases separating them. The CDR3, as DNA: TGTGCCAGCAGCTTAGCGCCGATGGGGACGGGGGGTGAAAAACTGTTTTTT. Its translation is CASSLAPMGTGGEKLFF.

The sample holds a few counts of this clone. The rearrangement joins TRBV9 to TRBJ1-1; possibly TRBD1 for D (5 bases). V lost 0 bases, J lost 6 bases, and 9 bases lay in between. This CDR3 has 13 amino acids. The germline V gene encodes CDR1 SGDLS and CDR2 YYNGEE. CDR3 DNA: TGTGCCAGCAGCGTAGAGTTGACAGCTGAAGCTTTCTTT. It encodes CASSVELTAEAFF.

The chain uses TRBV28 and TRBJ2-7, with D possibly TRBD2 on 6 matching bases. Trimming took 8 bases from V and 5 from J, leaving 13 bases between them. CDR1 MDHEN and CDR2 SYDVKM come from the germline V gene. This CDR3 has 12 residues. The CDR3 spells CASVGSSDEQYF. Here the CDR3 DNA reads TGTGCCAGCGTCGGGAGTAGCGACGAGCAGTACTTC. The full variable domain, in which reference TRBV28 and TRBJ2-7 provide the parts outside the CDR3, is DVKVTQSSRYLVKRTGEKVFLECVQDMDHENMFWYRQDPGLGLRLIYFSYDVKMKEKGDIPEGYSVSREKKERFSLILESASTNQTSMYLCASVGSSDEQYFGPGTRLTVT.

V gene TRBV5-5 combines with J gene TRBJ2-6, with no clear D. The CDR3 is 14 residues long. The V and J ends lost 3 bases and 0 bases respectively, with 4 bases between them. From germline, CDR1 is SGHKS and CDR2 YYEKEE (reference sequence). The CDR3 protein is CASSSSSGANVLTF. The CDR3 DNA follows: TGTGCCAGCAGCTCTTCCTCTGGGGCCAACGTCCTGACTTTC. Supplemented by reference TRBV5-5 and TRBJ2-6, the full variable domain reads DAGVTQSPTHLIKTRGQQVTLRCSPISGHKSVSWYQQVLGQGPQFIFQYYEKEERGRGNFPDRFSARQFPNYSSELNVNALLLGDSALYLCASSSSSGANVLTFGAGSRLTVL.

This clone was observed a single time. This chain links TRBV7-2 with TRBJ1-2, with TRBD1 as a possible D gene (6 bases). CDR3 size: 15 residues. The V end lost 1 base, the J end lost 8 bases, and 17 bases lay between the germline ends. Germline lookup yields CDR1 SGHTA and CDR2 FQGNSA. As DNA, the CDR3 is TGTGCCAGCAGCTTAGGAATGCTTTCTCAGGGGGGCTACACCTTC. Residues: CASSLGMLSQGGYTF.

Concerning this clone itself: The sample has other DNA sequences that encode this CDR3 too. The chain couples TRBV9 to TRBJ1-2; D remains ambiguous. The germline CDR1 and CDR2 sequences are SGDLS and YYNGEE. The CDR3 totals 13 residues. With 0 bases removed from V and 4 bases from J, the gap between germline ends came to 7 bases. The CDR3 nucleotides are TGTGCCAGCAGCGTAGATAGCTTCTATGGCTACACCTTC. It is translated as CASSVDSFYGYTF.

This clone was counted between two and nine times. This chain joins TRBV5-1 and TRBJ2-1, with TRBD1 as a possible D gene (7 bases). CDR1 is SGHRS and CDR2 is YFSETQ in the germline V gene. V was pared by 4 bases and J by 1 base, with 12 bases between. The CDR3 is 15 residues long. CDR3 region: CASSQTGTSYNEQFF. The CDR3 nucleotides are TGCGCCAGCAGCCAGACAGGGACTTCCTACAATGAGCAGTTCTTC.

The count of this clone is one. This sequence joins TRBV5-5 and TRBJ2-3; TRBD2 agrees at 7 bases. With 5 bases clipped from V and 3 bases from J, the junction kept 6 bases outside the gene matches. CDR1 and CDR2 from the germline V gene are SGHKS and YYEKEE (reference sequence). CDR3 length equals 14 residues. DNA of the CDR3: TGTGCCAGCAGACCGGCGGGAGTGACAGATACGCAGTATTTT. This translates into CASRPAGVTDTQYF.

The genes are TRBV5-1 and TRBJ1-5; D is possibly TRBD1 (6 bases). This CDR3 spans 16 amino acids. V lost 4 bases to trimming and J lost 0 bases, with 14 bases between them. Per the germline V gene, CDR1 is SGHRS and CDR2 is YFSETQ. CDR3 residues: CASSPTGGFSNQPQHF. The CDR3 DNA is TGCGCCAGCAGCCCCACGGGGGGCTTTAGCAATCAGCCCCAGCATTTT. The full variable domain, rest sourced from reference TRBV5-1 and TRBJ1-5, is KAGVTQTPRYLIKTRGQQVTLSCSPISGHRSVSWYQQTPGQGLQFLFEYFSETQRNKGNFPGRFSGRQFSNSRSEMNVSTLELGDSALYLCASSPTGGFSNQPQHFGDGTRLSIL.

This chain connects TRBV30 to TRBJ1-4, with 11 bases matching TRBD1. V trimming: 6 bases; J trimming: 4 bases; junction bases outside the gene matches: 10. CDR1 and CDR2 (germline): GTSNPN, SVGIG (reference sequence). CDR3 length: 16 residues. CDR3 in amino acids: CACKPGQGGYNEKLFF. CDR3 bases: TGTGCCTGCAAGCCGGGACAGGGGGGGTATAATGAAAAACTGTTTTTT. The full variable domain, with the rest looked up from reference TRBV30 and TRBJ1-4, is SQTIHQWPATLVQPVGSPLSLECTVEGTSNPNLYWYRQAAGRGLQLLFYSVGIGQISSEVPQNLSASRPQDRQFILSSKKLLLSDSGFYLCACKPGQGGYNEKLFFGSGTQLSVL.

The gene calls are TRBV4-1 and TRBJ1-4; D may be TRBD1 (6 bases). The CDR3 has 17 amino acids. Trimming stripped 0 bases from V and 2 bases from J, with 13 bases between. Germline CDR1 and CDR2: MGHRA and YSYEKL. Here the CDR3 DNA reads TGCGCCAGCAGCCAAGATGACAGGTCGGGGACTAATGAAAAACTGTTTTTT. Protein: CASSQDDRSGTNEKLFF.

The V gene is TRBV2, the J gene TRBJ2-5, with a possible D match to TRBD1 (5 bases). Germline V CDR1 and CDR2: SNHLY, FYNNEI. This CDR3 region has 15 residues. Trimming removed 2 bases at V and 3 bases at J, with 13 bases between. The CDR3 region has the DNA TGTGCCAGCAGTGAATCGGACCAGGGAAAAGAGACCCAGTACTTC. Protein: CASSESDQGKETQYF.

V is TRBV19 and J is TRBJ1-1; D is perhaps TRBD1 (5 bases). Germline CDR1 LNHDA, CDR2 SQIVND (reference sequence). This CDR3 contains 16 residues. V lost 1 base, J lost 0 bases, and 12 bases lay in between. The CDR3 loop reads CASSIGTNILNTEAFF. CDR3 bases: TGTGCCAGTAGTATAGGGACAAATATACTGAACACTGAAGCTTTCTTT.

This chain connects TRBV5-4 to TRBJ2-1, with 7 bases that match TRBD2. There are 16 residues in the CDR3. CDR1 is SGHNT, CDR2 YYREEE, per germline (reference sequence). V shed 3 bases and J 0 bases; nucleotides not matched to a gene: 6. CDR3 region: CASSSNGGSSYNEQFF. Written as DNA, the CDR3 is TGTGCCAGCAGCTCGAACGGGGGGAGCTCCTACAATGAGCAGTTCTTC.

The CDR3 DNA follows: TGTGCCAGCAGTCGAGGACAGTTTTCTGGAAACACCATATATTTT. The encoded protein is CASSRGQFSGNTIYF. V usage is TRBV27 and J usage is TRBJ1-3, with D possibly TRBD1 on 6 matching bases. Germline V gene lookup returns CDR1 MNHEY and CDR2 SMNVEV (reference sequence). This CDR3 region has 15 residues. The V end lost 5 bases, the J end lost 1 base, and 12 bases lay between the germline ends.

This rearrangement joins TRBV5-1 to TRBJ2-3; D is perhaps TRBD1 (5 bases). Per the germline V gene, CDR1 is SGHRS and CDR2 is YFSETQ. This CDR3 comprises 15 residues. V gave up 0 bases and J gave up 4 bases, with 12 bases separating them. The CDR3 spells CASSLEAREPDTQYF. CDR3 in DNA: TGCGCCAGCAGCTTGGAGGCCAGGGAACCAGATACGCAGTATTTT.

This rearrangement joins TRBV4-1 to TRBJ2-7, with D unresolved. This CDR3 has 14 amino acids. V was pared by 1 base and J by 0 bases, with 7 bases between. In germline, CDR1 is MGHRA, CDR2 YSYEKL. CDR3 residues: CASSQVDSSYEQYF. The DNA of the CDR3 is TGCGCCAGCAGCCAAGTCGACTCCTCCTACGAGCAGTACTTC.

The V gene is TRBV27, the J gene TRBJ1-1; TRBD1 agrees at 8 bases. Germline loops: CDR1 MNHEY, CDR2 SMNVEV (reference sequence). J lost 1 base, V lost 7 bases, and 5 bases had no gene match. This CDR3 is built from 14 residues. CDR3 sequence reads: CASTPGTGNTEAFF. CDR3 coding DNA: TGTGCCAGCACCCCCGGGACAGGGAACACTGAAGCTTTCTTT.

The V gene is TRBV18, the J gene TRBJ2-2; 7 bases are shared with TRBD1. V trimming: 3 bases; J trimming: 3 bases; junction bases outside the gene matches: 10. The CDR3 is 17 residues long. Germline assignment: CDR1 KGHSH and CDR2 LQKENI. The CDR3 loop reads CASSPKRQGRHTGELFF. CDR3 nucleotides: TGTGCCAGCTCACCGAAAAGACAGGGAAGGCACACCGGGGAGCTGTTTTTT.

This chain joins TRBV6-6 and TRBJ2-7; 7 bases align to TRBD1. With V trimmed by 6 bases and J by 0 bases, 8 bases remained unmatched. The CDR3 sequence is 15 residues long. Germline V lookup: CDR1 MNHNY, CDR2 SVGAGI (reference sequence). The chain's CDR3 is CASSGGTVSSYEQYF. CDR3 coding DNA: TGTGCCAGCAGCGGTGGGACAGTGAGCTCCTACGAGCAGTACTTC.